Listed below are T cell receptor beta chains from one sample, sequenced in a study of response to subunit inactivated influenza vaccine. A single record per CDR3 protein comes from TCRdb applying MiXCR to the RT-PCR reads. Here the sample spans 650,000 to 700,000 distinct CDR3 sequences, around 16% being singletons. The material sequenced was PBMCs from blood, taken roughly 12 days after vaccination. The receptor set was obtained from a man in his forties or fifties who received an inactivated influenza vaccine. The CDR3 runs from the conserved cysteine through the conserved F or W. D genes are given only for firm matches. The size of a clone is reported for some rows only, either as once, few or many, or as a class for expanded clones.

-	-	TRBV5-1	TRBJ1-6	TGCGCCAGCAGCTCTACTGACAGAGAAGGTAGCTCCTATAATTCACCCCTCCACTTT	CASSSTDREGSSYNSPLHF
few	-	TRBV3-1	TRBJ1-5	TGTGCCAGCAGCCAAGATCATGGGGGGAGGAATCAGCCCCAGCATTTT	CASSQDHGGRNQPQHF
many	TRBD2	TRBV5-1	TRBJ2-5	TGCGCCAGCAGCTTGGCCGGACTAGCGACACAAGAGACCCAGTACTTC	CASSLAGLATQETQYF
-	-	TRBV2	TRBJ2-7	TGTGCCAGCAAAAAGAGGGACTCCTACGAGCAGTACTTC	CASKKRDSYEQYF
-	-	TRBV12-5	TRBJ2-1	TGTGCTAGTGCCCAGGACTCCGTTGAGAATGAGCAGTTCTTC	CASAQDSVENEQFF
-	-	TRBV4-3	TRBJ2-2	TGCGCCAGCAGCCAAGATCAAGTCGGACCGAACACCGGGGAGCTGTTTTTT	CASSQDQVGPNTGELFF
-	-	TRBV28	TRBJ2-7	TGTGCCAGCAGTCGCCAAGGATTAACCTACGAGCAGTACTTC	CASSRQGLTYEQYF
-	TRBD2	TRBV7-2	TRBJ2-3	TGTGCCAGCAGCTTAGCGGGGACTAGCGGGAGTACAGATACGCAGTATTTT	CASSLAGTSGSTDTQYF
-	-	TRBV2	TRBJ2-3	TGTGCCAGCAGTGCGTGGTCCCGCACAGATACGCAGTATTTT	CASSAWSRTDTQYF
-	-	TRBV4-3	TRBJ2-1	TGCGCCAGCAGCCAAGATGCGGGCTCAACCTACAATGAGCAGTTCTTC	CASSQDAGSTYNEQFF
many	-	TRBV20-1	TRBJ2-3	TGCAGTGCTAGAGTTAGCGCTAGCGCAGATACGCAGTATTTT	CSARVSASADTQYF
-	-	TRBV20-1	TRBJ1-5	TGCAGTGCTAGAGTAGAGTGGCAGTCGAAGGCAATAGATCAGCCCCAGCATTTT	CSARVEWQSKAIDQPQHF
-	-	TRBV5-4	TRBJ1-2	TGTGCCAGCAGCTTGCAGGGGCTAGGGGATGGCTACACCTTC	CASSLQGLGDGYTF
few	-	TRBV18	TRBJ2-5	TGTGCCAGCTCACAGGGGACAAGCAGGGAGACCCAGTACTTC	CASSQGTSRETQYF
few	TRBD2	TRBV7-2	TRBJ2-1	TGTGCCAGCAGCTCGCGGGGGGGGGAGAATGAGCAGTTCTTC	CASSSRGGENEQFF
-	TRBD2	TRBV12-3/TRBV12-4	TRBJ2-2	TGTGCCAGCAGTTTTCCTAGCGGGAGCATCGGGGAGCTGTTTTTT	CASSFPSGSIGELFF
-	TRBD2	TRBV20-1	TRBJ2-5	TGCAGTGCTAGAGTAACGTTAGCGGGAGTACCCCGGGCCCAGTACTTC	CSARVTLAGVPRAQYF
-	-	TRBV20-1	TRBJ2-2	TGCAGTGCTAGCCTTAGTCGCGGGAATAGGGCCGGGGAGCTGTTTTTT	CSASLSRGNRAGELFF
-	-	TRBV9	TRBJ2-7	TGTGCCAGCAGCAGGTGGGGTGGGTACGAGCAGTACTTC	CASSRWGGYEQYF
few	TRBD2	TRBV7-2	TRBJ2-7	TGTGCCAGCAGCCTCGGACTAGCTATGTACGAGCAGTACTTC	CASSLGLAMYEQYF
-	-	TRBV29-1	TRBJ1-2	TGCAGCGTGGCCCCTGGGACGGCCTATGGCTACACCTTC	CSVAPGTAYGYTF
-	-	TRBV3-1	TRBJ2-7	TGTGCCAGCAGCCAATGGACTGGCGAGCAGTACTTC	CASSQWTGEQYF
many	-	TRBV4-2	TRBJ2-1	TGTGCCAGCAGCCCACTGCCGACGACGAGCTCCTACAATGAGCAGTTCTTC	CASSPLPTTSSYNEQFF